This T cell receptor beta chain appears in the sequencing data of a study of cytomegalovirus exposure and HLA in healthy donors. Study results and limitations: Under in vitro conditions, a few CMV-associated chains were confirmed as specific for CMV antigens. Later genetic work tied a missense DCLRE1C variant to beta-chain V and J trimming.

The primer mix had 60 Vbeta and 13 Jbeta primers. The assay was immunoSEQ multiplex PCR, and TCRdb's table has in-frame clones only and misses some. The data show 120,000 to 150,000 clones, about 61% seen once. J was trimmed by 7 bases and V by 4 bases; bases with no gene match: 10. The CDR3 has 13 amino acids. Germline V CDR1 and CDR2: SQVTM, ANQGSEA. With regard to this clone: Its antigen is as yet unknown.

The chain combines TRBV29-1 with TRBJ2-7; TRBD1 matches 7 bases. The source is a male donor in good health and CMV-seronegative. The sample comprised PBMCs. The CDR3 protein is CSVAGQELGEQYF. The CDR3 DNA follows: TGCAGCGTTGCTGGACAGGAGTTGGGAGAGCAGTACTTC.